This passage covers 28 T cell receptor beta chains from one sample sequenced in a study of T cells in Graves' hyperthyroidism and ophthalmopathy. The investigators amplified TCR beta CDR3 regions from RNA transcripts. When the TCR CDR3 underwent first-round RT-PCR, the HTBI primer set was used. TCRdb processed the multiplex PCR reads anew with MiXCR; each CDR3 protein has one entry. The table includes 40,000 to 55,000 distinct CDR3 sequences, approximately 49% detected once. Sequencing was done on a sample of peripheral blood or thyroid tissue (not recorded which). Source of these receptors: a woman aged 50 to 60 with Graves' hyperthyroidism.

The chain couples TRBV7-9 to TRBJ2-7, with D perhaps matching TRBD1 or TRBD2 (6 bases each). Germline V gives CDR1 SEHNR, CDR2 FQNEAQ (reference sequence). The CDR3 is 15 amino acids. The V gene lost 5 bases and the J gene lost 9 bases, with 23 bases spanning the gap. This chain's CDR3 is CASSPLGGLGDGQYF. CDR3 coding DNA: TGTGCCAGCAGCCCCCTAGGGGGACTCGGGGACGGGCAGTACTTC.

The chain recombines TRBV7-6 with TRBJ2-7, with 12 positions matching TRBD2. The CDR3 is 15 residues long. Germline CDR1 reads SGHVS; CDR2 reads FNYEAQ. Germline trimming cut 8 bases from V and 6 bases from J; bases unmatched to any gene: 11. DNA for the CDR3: TGTGCCAGCTCACCGACCGGACTAGCGGGAAGCGAGCAGTACTTC. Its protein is CASSPTGLAGSEQYF. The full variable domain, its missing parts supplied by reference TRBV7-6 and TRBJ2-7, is GAGVSQSPRYKVTKRGQDVALRCDPISGHVSLYWYRQALGQGPEFLTYFNYEAQQDKSGLPNDRFSAERPEGSISTLTIQRTEQRDSAMYRCASSPTGLAGSEQYFGPGTRLTVT.

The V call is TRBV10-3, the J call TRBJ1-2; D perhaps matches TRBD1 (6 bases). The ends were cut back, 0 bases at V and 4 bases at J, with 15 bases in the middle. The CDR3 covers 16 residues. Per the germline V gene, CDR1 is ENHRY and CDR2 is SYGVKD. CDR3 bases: TGTGCCATCAGTGAGTCCCTCCAGGGGACGGCCTATGGCTACACCTTC. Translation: CAISESLQGTAYGYTF.

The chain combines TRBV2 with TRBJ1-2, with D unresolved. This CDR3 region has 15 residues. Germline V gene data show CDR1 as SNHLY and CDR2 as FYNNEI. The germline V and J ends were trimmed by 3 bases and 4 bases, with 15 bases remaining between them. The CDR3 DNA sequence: TGTGCCAGCAGTGACAGGAGGGCCCTAGGCTATGGCTACACCTTC. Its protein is CASSDRRALGYGYTF.

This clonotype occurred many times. As DNA, the CDR3 is TGTGCCAGCAGCTTAGGCCCCAGTCGGGAGACCCAGTACTTC. Protein product: CASSLGPSRETQYF. The genes are TRBV7-9 and TRBJ2-5; D is ambiguous. This CDR3 has 14 residues. CDR1 SEHNR and CDR2 FQNEAQ come from the germline V gene (reference sequence). The germline V and J ends were trimmed by 1 base and 5 bases, with 11 bases remaining between them.

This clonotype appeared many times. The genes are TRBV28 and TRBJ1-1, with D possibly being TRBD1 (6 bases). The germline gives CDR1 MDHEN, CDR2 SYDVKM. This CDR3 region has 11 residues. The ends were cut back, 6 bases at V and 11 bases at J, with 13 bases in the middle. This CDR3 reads CASSISGVAFF. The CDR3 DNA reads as TGTGCCAGCAGCATCTCAGGGGTGGCTTTCTTT.

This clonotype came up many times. DNA for the CDR3: TGTGCCAGCAGTTCGCACAGACAGGAGCGTCAAAAACTGTTTTTT. Protein: CASSSHRQERQKLFF. This chain joins TRBV12-3 or TRBV12-4 and TRBJ1-4; TRBD1 is a possible D gene (6 bases). V was trimmed by 4 bases and J by 9 bases, leaving 18 bases between them. The CDR3 extends over 15 amino acids.

The CDR3 reads CASRDRGGTYEQYF. The CDR3, as DNA: TGTGCCAGCAGGGACAGGGGGGGTACCTACGAGCAGTACTTC. This rearrangement joins TRBV2 to TRBJ2-7; TRBD1 matches 10 bases. CDR1 is SNHLY and CDR2 is FYNNEI in the germline V gene. V lost 6 bases and J lost 2; bases outside the gene matches: 4. There are 14 residues in the CDR3.

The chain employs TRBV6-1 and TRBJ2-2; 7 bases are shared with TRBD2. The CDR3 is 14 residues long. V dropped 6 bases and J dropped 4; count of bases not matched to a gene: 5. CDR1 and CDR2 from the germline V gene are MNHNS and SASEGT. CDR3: CASRNTGGTGELFF. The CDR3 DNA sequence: TGTGCCAGCAGGAACACGGGGGGCACCGGGGAGCTGTTTTTT.

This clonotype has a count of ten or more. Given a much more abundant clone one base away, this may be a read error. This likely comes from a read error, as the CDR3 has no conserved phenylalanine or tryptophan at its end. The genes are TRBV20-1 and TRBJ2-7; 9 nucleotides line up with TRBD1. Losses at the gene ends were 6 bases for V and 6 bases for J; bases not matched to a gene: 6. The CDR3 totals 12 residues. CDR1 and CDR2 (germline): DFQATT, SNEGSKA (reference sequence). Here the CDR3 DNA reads TGCAGTGCGCCCGGGACAGGGCGCGAGCAGTACTCC. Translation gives CSAPGTGREQYS.

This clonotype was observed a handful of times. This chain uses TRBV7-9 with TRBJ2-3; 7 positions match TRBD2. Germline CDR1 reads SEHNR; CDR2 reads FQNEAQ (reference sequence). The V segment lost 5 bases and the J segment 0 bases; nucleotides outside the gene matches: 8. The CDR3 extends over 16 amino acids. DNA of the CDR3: TGTGCCAGCAGCCCCACCAAGGGAGGGAGCACAGATACGCAGTATTTT. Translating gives CASSPTKGGSTDTQYF.

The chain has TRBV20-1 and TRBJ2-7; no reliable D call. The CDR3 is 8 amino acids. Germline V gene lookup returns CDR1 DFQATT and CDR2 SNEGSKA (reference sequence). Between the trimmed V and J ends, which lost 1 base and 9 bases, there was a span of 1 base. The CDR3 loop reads CSARGQYF. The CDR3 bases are TGCAGTGCTAGAGGGCAGTACTTC.

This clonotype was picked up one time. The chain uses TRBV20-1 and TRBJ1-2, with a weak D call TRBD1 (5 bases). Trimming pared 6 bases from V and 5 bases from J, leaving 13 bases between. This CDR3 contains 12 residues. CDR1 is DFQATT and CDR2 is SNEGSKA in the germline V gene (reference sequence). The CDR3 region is CSAGDRVYGYTF. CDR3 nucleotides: TGCAGTGCCGGCGACAGAGTATATGGCTACACCTTC.

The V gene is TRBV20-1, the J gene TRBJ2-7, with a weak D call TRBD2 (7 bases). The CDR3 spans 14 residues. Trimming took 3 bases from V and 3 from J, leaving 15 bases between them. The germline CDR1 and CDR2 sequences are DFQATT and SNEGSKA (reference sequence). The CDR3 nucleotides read TGCAGTGCTAGGGGGGGGCGGGACCACTACGAGCAGTACTTC. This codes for CSARGGRDHYEQYF.

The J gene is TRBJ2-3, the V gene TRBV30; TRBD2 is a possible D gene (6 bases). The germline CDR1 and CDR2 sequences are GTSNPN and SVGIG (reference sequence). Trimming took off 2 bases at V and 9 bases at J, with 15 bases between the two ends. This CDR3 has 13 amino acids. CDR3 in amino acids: CAWSSDSGDTQYF. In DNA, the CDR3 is TGTGCCTGGAGTTCCGACTCGGGAGACACGCAGTATTTT.

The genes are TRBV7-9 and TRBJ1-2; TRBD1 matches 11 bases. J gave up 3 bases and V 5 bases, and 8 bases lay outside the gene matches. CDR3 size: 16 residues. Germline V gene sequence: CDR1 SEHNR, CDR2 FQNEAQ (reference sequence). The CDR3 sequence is CASSPARTGGDYGYTF. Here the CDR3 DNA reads TGTGCCAGCAGCCCCGCCCGGACAGGGGGCGACTATGGCTACACCTTC.

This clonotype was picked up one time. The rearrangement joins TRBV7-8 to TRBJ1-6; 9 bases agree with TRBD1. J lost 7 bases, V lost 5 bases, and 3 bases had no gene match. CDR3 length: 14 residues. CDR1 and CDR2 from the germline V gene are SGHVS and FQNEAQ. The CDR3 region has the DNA TGTGCCAGCAGCATCGGACAGGGGAATTCACCCCTCCACTTT. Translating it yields CASSIGQGNSPLHF.

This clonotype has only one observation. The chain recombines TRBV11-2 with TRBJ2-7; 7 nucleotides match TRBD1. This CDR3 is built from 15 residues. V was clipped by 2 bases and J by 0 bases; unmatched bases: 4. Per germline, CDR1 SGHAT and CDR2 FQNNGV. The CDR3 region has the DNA TGTGCCAGCAGCTTAAGGGGACAGAGCTCCTACGAGCAGTACTTC. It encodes CASSLRGQSSYEQYF.

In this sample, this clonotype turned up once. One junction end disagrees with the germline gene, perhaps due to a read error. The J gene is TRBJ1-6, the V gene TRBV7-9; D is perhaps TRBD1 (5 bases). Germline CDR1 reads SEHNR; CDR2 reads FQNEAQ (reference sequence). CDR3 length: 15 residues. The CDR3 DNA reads TGCGCCAGCAGCCAAGATGGGGGGAGCAATTCACCCCTCCACTTT. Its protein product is CASSQDGGSNSPLHF.

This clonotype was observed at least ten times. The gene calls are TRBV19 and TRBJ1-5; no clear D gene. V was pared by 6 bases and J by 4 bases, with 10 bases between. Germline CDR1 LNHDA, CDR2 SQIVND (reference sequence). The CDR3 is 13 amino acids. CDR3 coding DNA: TGTGCCAGTAGCGACAATTTAAATCAGCCCCAGCATTTT. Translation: CASSDNLNQPQHF.

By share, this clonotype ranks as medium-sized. For the CDR3, the DNA is TGCAGTGCTAGTCGGGCTCCGAACACTGAAGCTTTCTTT. It is translated as CSASRAPNTEAFF. The chain combines TRBV20-1 with TRBJ1-1; D call uncertain. The germline V and J ends were trimmed by 3 bases and 1 base, with 9 bases remaining between them. The CDR3 spans 13 residues. Germline V lookup: CDR1 DFQATT, CDR2 SNEGSKA (reference sequence).

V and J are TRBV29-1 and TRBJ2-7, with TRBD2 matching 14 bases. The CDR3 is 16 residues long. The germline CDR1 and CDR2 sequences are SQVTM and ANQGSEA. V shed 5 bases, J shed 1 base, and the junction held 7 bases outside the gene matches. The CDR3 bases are TGCAGCGTTAAGGGATGGACTAGCGGGAGGTCCTACGAGCAGTACTTC. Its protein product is CSVKGWTSGRSYEQYF.

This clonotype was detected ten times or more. CDR3: CATSDHGLAGSTDTQYF. Here the CDR3 DNA reads TGTGCCACCAGTGATCACGGACTAGCGGGAAGCACAGATACGCAGTATTTT. This rearrangement joins TRBV24-1 to TRBJ2-3; 12 nucleotides line up with TRBD2. Trimming removed 3 bases from V and 0 bases from J; junction bases left unmatched: 3. Per the germline V gene, CDR1 is KGHDR and CDR2 is SFDVKD. The CDR3 consists of 17 residues.

CDR3 in amino acids: CASSSRMGGGYTF. CDR3 nucleotides: TGTGCCAGCAGCTCCCGAATGGGGGGAGGCTACACCTTC. The rearrangement links TRBV7-2 to TRBJ1-2; a weak D match, TRBD1 (5 bases). Between the trimmed V and J ends, which lost 4 bases and 8 bases, there was a span of 14 bases. CDR1 SGHTA and CDR2 FQGNSA come from the germline V gene. The CDR3 totals 13 residues. Full variable domain (missing parts from reference TRBV7-2 and TRBJ1-2): GAGVSQSPSNKVTEKGKDVELRCDPISGHTALYWYRQSLGQGLEFLIYFQGNSAPDKSGLPSDRFSAERTGGSVSTLTIQRTQQEDSAVYLCASSSRMGGGYTFGSGTRLTVV.

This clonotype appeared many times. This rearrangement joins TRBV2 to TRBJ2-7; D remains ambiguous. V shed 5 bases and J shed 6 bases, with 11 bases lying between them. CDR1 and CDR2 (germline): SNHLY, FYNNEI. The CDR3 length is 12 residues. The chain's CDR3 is CASSSARVEQYF. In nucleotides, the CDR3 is TGTGCCAGCAGTTCGGCCCGGGTCGAGCAGTACTTC.

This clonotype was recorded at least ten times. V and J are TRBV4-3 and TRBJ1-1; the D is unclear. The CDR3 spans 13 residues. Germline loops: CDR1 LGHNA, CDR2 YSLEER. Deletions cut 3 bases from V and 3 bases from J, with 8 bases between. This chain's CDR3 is CASSQMGYTEAFF. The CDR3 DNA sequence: TGCGCCAGCAGCCAGATGGGTTACACTGAAGCTTTCTTT.

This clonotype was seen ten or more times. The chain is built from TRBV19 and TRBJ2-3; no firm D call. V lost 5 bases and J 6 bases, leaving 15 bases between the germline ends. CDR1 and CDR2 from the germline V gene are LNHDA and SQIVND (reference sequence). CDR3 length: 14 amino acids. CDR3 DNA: TGTGCCAGTAGTCCGCTGGGGTTGGTCGATACGCAGTATTTT. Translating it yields CASSPLGLVDTQYF. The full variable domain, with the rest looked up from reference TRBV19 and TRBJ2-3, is DGGITQSPKYLFRKEGQNVTLSCEQNLNHDAMYWYRQDPGQGLRLIYYSQIVNDFQKGDIAEGYSVSREKKESFPLTVTSAQKNPTAFYLCASSPLGLVDTQYFGPGTRLTVL.

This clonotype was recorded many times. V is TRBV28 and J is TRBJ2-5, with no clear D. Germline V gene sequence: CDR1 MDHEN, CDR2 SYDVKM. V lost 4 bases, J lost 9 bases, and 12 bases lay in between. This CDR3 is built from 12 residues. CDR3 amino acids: CASSYSGRPQYF. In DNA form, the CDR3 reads TGTGCCAGCAGTTATTCTGGCCGTCCCCAGTACTTC.